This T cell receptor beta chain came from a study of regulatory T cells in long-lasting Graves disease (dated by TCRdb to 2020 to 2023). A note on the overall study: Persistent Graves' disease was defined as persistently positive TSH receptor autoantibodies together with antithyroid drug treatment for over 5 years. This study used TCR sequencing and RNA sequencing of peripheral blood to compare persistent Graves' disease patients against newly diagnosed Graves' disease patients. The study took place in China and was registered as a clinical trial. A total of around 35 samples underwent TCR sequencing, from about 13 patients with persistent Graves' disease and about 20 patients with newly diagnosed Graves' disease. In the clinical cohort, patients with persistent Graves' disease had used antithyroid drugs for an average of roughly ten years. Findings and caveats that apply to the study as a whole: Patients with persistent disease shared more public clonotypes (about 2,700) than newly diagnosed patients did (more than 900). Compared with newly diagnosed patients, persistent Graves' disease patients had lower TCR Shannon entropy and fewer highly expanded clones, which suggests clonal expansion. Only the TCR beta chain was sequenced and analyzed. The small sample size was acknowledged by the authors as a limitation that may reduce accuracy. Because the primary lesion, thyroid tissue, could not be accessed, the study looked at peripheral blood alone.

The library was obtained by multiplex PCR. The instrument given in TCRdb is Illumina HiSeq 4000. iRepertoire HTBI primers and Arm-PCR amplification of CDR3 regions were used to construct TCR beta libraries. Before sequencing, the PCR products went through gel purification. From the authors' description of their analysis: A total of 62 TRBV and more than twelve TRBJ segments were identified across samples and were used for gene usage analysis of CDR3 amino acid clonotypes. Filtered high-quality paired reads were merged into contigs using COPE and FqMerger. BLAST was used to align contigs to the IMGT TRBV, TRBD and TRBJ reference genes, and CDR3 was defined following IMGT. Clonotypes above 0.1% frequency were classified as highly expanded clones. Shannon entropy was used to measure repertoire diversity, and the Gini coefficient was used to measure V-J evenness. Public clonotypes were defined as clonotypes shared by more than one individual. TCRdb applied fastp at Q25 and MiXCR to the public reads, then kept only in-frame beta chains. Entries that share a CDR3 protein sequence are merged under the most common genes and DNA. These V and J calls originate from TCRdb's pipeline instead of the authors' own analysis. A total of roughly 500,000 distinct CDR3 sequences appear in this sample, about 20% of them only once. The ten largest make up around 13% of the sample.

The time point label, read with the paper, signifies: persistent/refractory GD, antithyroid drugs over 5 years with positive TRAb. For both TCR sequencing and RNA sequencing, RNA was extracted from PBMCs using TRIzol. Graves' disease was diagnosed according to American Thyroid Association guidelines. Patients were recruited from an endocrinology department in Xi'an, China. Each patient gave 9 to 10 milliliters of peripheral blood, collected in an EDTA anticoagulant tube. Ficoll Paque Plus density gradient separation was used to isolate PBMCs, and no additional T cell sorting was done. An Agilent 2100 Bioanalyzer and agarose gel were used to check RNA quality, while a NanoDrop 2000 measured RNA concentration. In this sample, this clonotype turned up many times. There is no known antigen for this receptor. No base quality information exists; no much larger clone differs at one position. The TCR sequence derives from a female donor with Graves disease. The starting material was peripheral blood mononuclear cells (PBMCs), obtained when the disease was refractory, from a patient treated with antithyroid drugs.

The bases read TGTGCCAGCTCCCCGGGTGGGTCGGATACGCAGTATTTT. It translates to CASSPGGSDTQYF. The chain was built from TRBV28 and TRBJ2-3; there is no confident call for the D gene. Between the V and J ends, shortened by 8 bases and 6 bases respectively, the junction contains 15 bases. For CDR1 and CDR2, the germline V gene lists MDHEN and SYDVKM. The CDR3 holds 13 amino acids from the cysteine to the phenylalanine. Only the CDR3 portion is preserved as DNA: 39 bases, with reading frame beginning at the first base.